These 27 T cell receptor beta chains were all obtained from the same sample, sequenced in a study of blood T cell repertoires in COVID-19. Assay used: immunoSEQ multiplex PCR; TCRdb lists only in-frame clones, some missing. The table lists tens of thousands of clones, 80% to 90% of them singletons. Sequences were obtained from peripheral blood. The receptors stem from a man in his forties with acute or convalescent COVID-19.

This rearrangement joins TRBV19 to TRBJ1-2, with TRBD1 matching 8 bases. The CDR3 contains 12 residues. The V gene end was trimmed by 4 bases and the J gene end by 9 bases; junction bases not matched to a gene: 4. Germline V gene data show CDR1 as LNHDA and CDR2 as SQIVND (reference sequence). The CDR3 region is CASSNQGASYTF. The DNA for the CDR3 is TGTGCCAGTAGTAACCAGGGGGCAAGCTACACCTTC.

This chain's CDR3 is CASSIKKGARDVAFF. The CDR3 region has the DNA TGTGCCAGTAGTATCAAGAAGGGGGCAAGAGATGTAGCTTTCTTT. The rearrangement uses TRBV19 and TRBJ1-1; TRBD1 agrees at 7 bases. This CDR3 has 15 residues. The germline V gene encodes CDR1 LNHDA and CDR2 SQIVND (reference sequence). The ends lost 3 bases at V and 10 bases at J; junction bases unmatched: 14.

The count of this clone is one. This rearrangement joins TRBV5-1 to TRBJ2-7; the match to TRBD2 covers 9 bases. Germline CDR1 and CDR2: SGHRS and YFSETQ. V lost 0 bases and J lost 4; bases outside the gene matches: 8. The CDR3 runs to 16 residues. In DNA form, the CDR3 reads TGCGCCAGCAGCTTGGTGGGCGGGGGGGCCGAATACGAGCAGTACTTC. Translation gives CASSLVGGGAEYEQYF.

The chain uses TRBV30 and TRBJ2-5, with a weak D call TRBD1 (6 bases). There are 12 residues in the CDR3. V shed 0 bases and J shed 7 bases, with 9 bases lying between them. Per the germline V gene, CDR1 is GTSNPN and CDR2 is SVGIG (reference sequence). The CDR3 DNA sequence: TGTGCCTGGAGTGTGGGGGCACCGACCCAGTACTTC. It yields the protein CAWSVGAPTQYF. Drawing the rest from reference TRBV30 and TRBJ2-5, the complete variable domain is SQTIHQWPATLVQPVGSPLSLECTVEGTSNPNLYWYRQAAGRGLQLLFYSVGIGQISSEVPQNLSASRPQDRQFILSSKKLLLSDSGFYLCAWSVGAPTQYFGPGTRLLVL.

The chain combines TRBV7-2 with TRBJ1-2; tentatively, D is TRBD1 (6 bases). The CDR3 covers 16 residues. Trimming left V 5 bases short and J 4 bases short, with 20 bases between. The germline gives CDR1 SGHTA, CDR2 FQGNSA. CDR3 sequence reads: CASSHRGTSLFYGYTF. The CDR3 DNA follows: TGTGCCAGCAGCCATAGGGGGACAAGCTTATTCTATGGCTACACCTTC.

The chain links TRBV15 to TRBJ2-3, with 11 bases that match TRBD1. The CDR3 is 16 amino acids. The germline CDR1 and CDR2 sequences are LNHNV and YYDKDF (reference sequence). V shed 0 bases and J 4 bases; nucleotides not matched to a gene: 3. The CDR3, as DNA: TGTGCCACCAGCAGAGATAGGACAGGGGGCGCAGATACGCAGTATTTT. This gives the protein CATSRDRTGGADTQYF.

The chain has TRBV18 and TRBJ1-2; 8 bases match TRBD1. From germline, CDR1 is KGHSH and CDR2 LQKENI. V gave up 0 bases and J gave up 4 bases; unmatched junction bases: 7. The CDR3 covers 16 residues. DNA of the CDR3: TGTGCCAGCTCACCACCTTCAGGGGGCTTTGGCTATGGCTACACCTTC. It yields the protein CASSPPSGGFGYGYTF.

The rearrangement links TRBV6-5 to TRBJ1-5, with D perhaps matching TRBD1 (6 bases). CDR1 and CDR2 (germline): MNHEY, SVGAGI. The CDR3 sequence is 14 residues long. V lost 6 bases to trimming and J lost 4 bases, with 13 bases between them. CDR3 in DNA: TGTGCCAGCAGCTCTGGACAGCTAAATCAGCCCCAGCATTTT. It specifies CASSSGQLNQPQHF.

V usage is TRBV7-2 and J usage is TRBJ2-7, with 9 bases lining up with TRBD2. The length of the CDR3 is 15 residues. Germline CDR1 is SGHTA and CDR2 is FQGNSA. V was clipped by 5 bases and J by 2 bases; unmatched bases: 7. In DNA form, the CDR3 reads TGTGCCAGCAGCATACAGCGGACTAGCGCCTACGAGCAGTACTTC. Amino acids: CASSIQRTSAYEQYF.

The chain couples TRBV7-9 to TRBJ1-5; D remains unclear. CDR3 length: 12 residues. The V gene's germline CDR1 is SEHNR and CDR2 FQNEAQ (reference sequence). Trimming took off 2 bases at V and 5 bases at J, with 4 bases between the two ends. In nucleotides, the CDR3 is TGTGCCAGCAGCTTACTATATCAGCCCCAGCATTTT. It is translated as CASSLLYQPQHF. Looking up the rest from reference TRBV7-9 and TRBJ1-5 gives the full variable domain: DTGVSQNPRHKITKRGQNVTFRCDPISEHNRLYWYRQTLGQGPEFLTYFQNEAQLEKSRLLSDRFSAERPKGSFSTLEIQRTEQGDSAMYLCASSLLYQPQHFGDGTRLSIL.

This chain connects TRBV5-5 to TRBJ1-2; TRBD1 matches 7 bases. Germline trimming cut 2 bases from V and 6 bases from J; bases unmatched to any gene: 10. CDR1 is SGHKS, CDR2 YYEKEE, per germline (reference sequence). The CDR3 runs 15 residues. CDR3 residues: CASSLASTGYDGYTF. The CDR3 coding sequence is TGTGCCAGCAGCTTAGCGTCGACAGGGTATGATGGCTACACCTTC.

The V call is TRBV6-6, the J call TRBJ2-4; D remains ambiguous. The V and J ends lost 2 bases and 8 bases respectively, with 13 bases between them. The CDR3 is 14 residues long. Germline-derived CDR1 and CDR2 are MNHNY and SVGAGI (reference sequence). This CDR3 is CASSYRTSVDIQYF. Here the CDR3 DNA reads TGTGCCAGCAGTTACAGAACTTCGGTAGACATTCAGTACTTC.

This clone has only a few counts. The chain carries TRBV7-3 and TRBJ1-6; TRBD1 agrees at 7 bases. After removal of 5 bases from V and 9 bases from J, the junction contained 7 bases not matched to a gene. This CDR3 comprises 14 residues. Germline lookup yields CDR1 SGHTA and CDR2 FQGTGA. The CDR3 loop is CASSQRGGLSPLHF. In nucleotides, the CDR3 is TGTGCCAGCAGCCAAAGAGGGGGCCTTTCACCCCTCCACTTT.

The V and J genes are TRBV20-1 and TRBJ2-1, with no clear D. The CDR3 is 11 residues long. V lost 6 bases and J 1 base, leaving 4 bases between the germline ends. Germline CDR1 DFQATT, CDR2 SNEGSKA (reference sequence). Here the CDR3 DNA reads TGCAGTGCGCAGTCCTACAATGAGCAGTTCTTC. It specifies CSAQSYNEQFF.

CDR3 DNA sequence: TGCGCCAGCAGCCAAGGGCAAGCGGGGGGCGTACTAGTAAGCCTTGGGGGTACGCAGTATTTT. Translation: CASSQGQAGGVLVSLGGTQYF. V and J are TRBV4-1 and TRBJ2-3; 9 nucleotides line up with TRBD2. V was clipped by 1 base and J by 8 bases; unmatched bases: 25. CDR3 length equals 21 residues. The germline CDR1 and CDR2 sequences are MGHRA and YSYEKL.

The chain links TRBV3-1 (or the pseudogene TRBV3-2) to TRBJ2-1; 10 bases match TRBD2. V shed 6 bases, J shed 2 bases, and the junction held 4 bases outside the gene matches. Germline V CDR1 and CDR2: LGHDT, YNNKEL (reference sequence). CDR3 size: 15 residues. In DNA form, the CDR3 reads TGTGCCAGCAGGGCCCTAGCGGGGGCCTACAATGAGCAGTTCTTC. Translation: CASRALAGAYNEQFF.

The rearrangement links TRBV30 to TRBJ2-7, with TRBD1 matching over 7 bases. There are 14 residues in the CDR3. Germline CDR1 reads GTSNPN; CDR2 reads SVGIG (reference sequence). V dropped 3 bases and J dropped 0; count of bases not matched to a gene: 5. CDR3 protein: CAWRRDSLSYEQYF. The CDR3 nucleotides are TGTGCCTGGAGGAGGGACAGCCTCTCCTACGAGCAGTACTTC.

CDR3: CASSIEVTNTGELFF. CDR3 nucleotide sequence: TGTGCCAGCAGTATAGAAGTTACGAACACCGGGGAGCTGTTTTTT. The chain uses TRBV27 and TRBJ2-2; D gene uncertain. From germline, CDR1 is MNHEY and CDR2 SMNVEV (reference sequence). The CDR3 spans 15 residues. Trimming removed 5 bases from V and 0 bases from J, with 10 bases in between.

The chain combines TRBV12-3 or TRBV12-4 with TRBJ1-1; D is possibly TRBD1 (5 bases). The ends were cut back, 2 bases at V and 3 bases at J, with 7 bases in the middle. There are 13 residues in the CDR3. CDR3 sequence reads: CASSLRGDTEAFF. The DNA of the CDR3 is TGTGCCAGCAGTTTAAGGGGTGACACTGAAGCTTTCTTT.

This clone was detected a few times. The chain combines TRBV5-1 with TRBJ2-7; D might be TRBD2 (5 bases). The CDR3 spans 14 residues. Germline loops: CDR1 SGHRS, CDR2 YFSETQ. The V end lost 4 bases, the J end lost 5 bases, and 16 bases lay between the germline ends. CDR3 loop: CASSLLELENEQYF. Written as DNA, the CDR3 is TGCGCCAGCAGCCTGCTGGAACTAGAAAACGAGCAGTACTTC.

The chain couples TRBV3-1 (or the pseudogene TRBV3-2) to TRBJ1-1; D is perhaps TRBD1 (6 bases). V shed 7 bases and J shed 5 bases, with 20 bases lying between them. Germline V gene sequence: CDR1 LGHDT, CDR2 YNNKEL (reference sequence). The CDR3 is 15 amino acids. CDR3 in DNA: TGTGCCAGCACCCCCATAGGGCGGGGGCAGACTGAAGCTTTCTTT. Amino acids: CASTPIGRGQTEAFF.

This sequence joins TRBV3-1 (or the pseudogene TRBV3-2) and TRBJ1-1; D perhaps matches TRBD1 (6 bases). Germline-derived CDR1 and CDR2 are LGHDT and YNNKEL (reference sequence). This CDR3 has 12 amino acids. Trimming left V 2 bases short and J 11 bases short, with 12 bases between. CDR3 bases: TGTGCCAGCAGCCAAATGAGGGGGTTCGCTTTCTTT. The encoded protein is CASSQMRGFAFF.

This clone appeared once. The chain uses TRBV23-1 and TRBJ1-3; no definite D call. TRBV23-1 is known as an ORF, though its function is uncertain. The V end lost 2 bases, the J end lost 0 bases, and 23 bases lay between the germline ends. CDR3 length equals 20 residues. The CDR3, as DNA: TGCGCCAGCAGTCAAGGGAGGGTACCCGAATTTCTTTACTCTGGAAACACCATATATTTT. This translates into CASSQGRVPEFLYSGNTIYF.

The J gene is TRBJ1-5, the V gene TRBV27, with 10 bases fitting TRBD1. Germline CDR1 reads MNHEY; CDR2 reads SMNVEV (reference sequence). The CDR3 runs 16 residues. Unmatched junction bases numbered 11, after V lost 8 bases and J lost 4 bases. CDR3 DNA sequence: TGTGCCAGCGGGTTATTACCGGGACAGGGGAATCAGCCCCAGCATTTT. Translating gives CASGLLPGQGNQPQHF.

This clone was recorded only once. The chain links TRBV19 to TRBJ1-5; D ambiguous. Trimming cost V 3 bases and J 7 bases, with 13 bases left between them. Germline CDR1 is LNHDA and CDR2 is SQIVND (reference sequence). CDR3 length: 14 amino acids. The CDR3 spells CASSIAGSNQPQHF. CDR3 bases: TGTGCCAGTAGTATCGCAGGTAGTAACCAGCCCCAGCATTTT.

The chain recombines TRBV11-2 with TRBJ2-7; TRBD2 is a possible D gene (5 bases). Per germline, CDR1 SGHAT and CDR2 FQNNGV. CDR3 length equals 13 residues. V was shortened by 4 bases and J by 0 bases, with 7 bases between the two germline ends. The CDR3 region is CASSSGSSYEQYF. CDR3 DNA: TGTGCCAGCAGCTCGGGATCCTCCTACGAGCAGTACTTC.

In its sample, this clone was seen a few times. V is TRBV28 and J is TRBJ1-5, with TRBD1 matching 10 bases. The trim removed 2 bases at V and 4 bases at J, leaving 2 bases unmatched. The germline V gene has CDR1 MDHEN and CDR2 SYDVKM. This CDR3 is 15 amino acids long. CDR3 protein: CASSLGTGVNQPQHF. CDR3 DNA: TGTGCCAGCAGTTTAGGGACAGGGGTTAATCAGCCCCAGCATTTT. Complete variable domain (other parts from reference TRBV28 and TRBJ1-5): DVKVTQSSRYLVKRTGEKVFLECVQDMDHENMFWYRQDPGLGLRLIYFSYDVKMKEKGDIPEGYSVSREKKERFSLILESASTNQTSMYLCASSLGTGVNQPQHFGDGTRLSIL.